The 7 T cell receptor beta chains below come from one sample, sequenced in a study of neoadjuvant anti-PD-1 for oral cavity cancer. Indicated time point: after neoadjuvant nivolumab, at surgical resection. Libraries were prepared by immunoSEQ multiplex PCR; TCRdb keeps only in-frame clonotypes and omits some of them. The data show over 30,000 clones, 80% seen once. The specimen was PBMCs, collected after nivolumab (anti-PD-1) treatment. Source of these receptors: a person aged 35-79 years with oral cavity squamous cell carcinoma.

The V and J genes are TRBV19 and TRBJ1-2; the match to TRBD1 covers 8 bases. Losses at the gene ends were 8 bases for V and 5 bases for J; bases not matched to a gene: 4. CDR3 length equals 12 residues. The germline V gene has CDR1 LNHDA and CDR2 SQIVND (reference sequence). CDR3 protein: CASGDRTYGYTF. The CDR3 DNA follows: TGTGCCAGTGGGGACAGGACTTATGGCTACACCTTC.

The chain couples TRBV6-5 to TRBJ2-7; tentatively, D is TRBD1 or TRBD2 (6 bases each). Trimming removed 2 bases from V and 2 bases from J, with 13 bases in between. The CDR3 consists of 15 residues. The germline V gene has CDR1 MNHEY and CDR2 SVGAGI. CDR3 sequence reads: CASSYGRDNPYEQYF. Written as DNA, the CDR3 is TGTGCCAGCAGTTACGGGCGGGACAACCCCTACGAGCAGTACTTC.

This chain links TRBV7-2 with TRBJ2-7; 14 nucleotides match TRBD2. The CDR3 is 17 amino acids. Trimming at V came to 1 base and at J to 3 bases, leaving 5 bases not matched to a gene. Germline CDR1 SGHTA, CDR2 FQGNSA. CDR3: CASSLEGTSGGLYEQYF. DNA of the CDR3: TGTGCCAGCAGCTTAGAAGGGACTAGCGGGGGACTCTACGAGCAGTACTTC.

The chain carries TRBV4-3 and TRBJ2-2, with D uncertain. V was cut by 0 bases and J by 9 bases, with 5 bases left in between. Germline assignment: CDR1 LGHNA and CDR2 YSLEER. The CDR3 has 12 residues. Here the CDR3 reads CASSQDPRELFF. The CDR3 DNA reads TGCGCCAGCAGCCAAGACCCGCGGGAGCTGTTTTTT.

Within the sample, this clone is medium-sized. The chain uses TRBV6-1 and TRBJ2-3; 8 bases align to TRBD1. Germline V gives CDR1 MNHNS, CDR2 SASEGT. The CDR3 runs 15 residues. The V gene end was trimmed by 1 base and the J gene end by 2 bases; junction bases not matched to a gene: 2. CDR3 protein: CASSEGTGSTDTQYF. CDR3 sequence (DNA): TGTGCCAGCAGTGAAGGGACAGGGTCCACAGATACGCAGTATTTT.

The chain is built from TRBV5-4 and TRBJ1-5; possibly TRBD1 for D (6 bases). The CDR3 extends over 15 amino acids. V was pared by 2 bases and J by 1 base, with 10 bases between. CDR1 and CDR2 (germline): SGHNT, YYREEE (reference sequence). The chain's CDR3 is CASSFGGRSNQPQHF. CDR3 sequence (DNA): TGTGCCAGCAGCTTTGGGGGCAGGAGCAATCAGCCCCAGCATTTT.

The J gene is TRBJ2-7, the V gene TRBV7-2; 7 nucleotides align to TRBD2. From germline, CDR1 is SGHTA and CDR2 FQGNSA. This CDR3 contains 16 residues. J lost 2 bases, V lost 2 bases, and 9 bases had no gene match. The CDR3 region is CASSLIAGGGTYEQYF. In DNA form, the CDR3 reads TGTGCCAGCAGCTTAATCGCCGGCGGGGGTACCTACGAGCAGTACTTC.